This T cell receptor beta chain was documented in a study of sequential checkpoint blockade in melanoma. The repertoire was sequenced with immunoSEQ multiplex PCR; TCRdb's copy has only in-frame clones and lacks some. The table records around 18,000 clones, 69% of them present only once. Per the germline V gene, CDR1 is LNHDA and CDR2 is SQIVND (reference sequence). The CDR3 spans 18 residues. The V and J ends lost 4 bases and 5 bases, in that order; junction bases with no gene match: 13. Treatment here: randomized to nivolumab then ipilimumab (arm A) or the reverse (arm B). The specimen comprised CD8+ T cells sorted from blood (inferred from file names), sampled from a patient given nivolumab and ipilimumab in sequence. This chain uses TRBV19 with TRBJ2-7; 14 nucleotides line up with TRBD2. The TCR comes from a human donor with melanoma. In DNA form, the CDR3 reads TGTGCCAGTAGTACGATTGGACTAGCGGGAGGTATTCCCCACGAGCAGTACTTC. Amino acids: CASSTIGLAGGIPHEQYF.